The clone carrying this TCR beta chain was picked up one time. Clinical histories supplied by participants themselves formed the basis of cohort assignment. Germline CDR1 reads SGHVS; CDR2 reads FQNEAQ. With 1 base removed from V and 2 bases from J, the gap between germline ends came to 18 bases. CDR3 size: 18 residues. This record comes from a study of blood T cell repertoires in COVID-19. Produced via immunoSEQ multiplex PCR; TCRdb's table is partial and in-frame only. This sample carries approximately 200,000 clones, roughly 90% of them seen once, and the ten largest clones take about 2.2%. The chain employs TRBV7-8 and TRBJ1-5; tentatively, D is TRBD1 (5 bases). Sequencing was carried out using PBMCs or T cells enriched from blood (not recorded which). The clonotype comes from a woman in her thirties who had recovered from COVID-19. CDR3 in amino acids: CASSLGMGRGFRNQPQHF. In DNA form, the CDR3 reads TGTGCCAGCAGCTTAGGTATGGGGCGGGGGTTTCGCAATCAGCCCCAGCATTTT.